The clone carrying this TCR beta chain was picked up one time. The target antigen is unknown. This specimen belongs to a study of T cell responses to AZD1222 COVID-19 vaccine. Repertoires were generated with immunoSEQ multiplex PCR, while TCRdb's copy carries only in-frame clones and drops some. The sample shows around 140,000 clones, 90% to 95% of them seen only once. Study outcomes and limitations: Nearly half of the spike-specific TCRs reportedly recognize variant regions that carry no mutations. A mostly white British donor set with more females was recruited, and clonal diversity was possibly underestimated. Regions 160-218 and 743-854 held dominance among vaccine-associated CD4 TCRs, which spanned spike.

Germline V CDR1 and CDR2: GTSNPN, SVGIG (reference sequence). This CDR3 region has 15 residues. V was clipped by 0 bases and J by 8 bases, with 17 bases between them. Sequenced material: peripheral blood, taken 28 days after the second AZD1222 dose. This clonotype was sampled from an adult who received the AZD1222 COVID-19 vaccine. The V gene is TRBV30, the J gene TRBJ2-1, with a possible D match to TRBD2 (6 bases). The CDR3 sequence is CAWSVTRGLIHEQFF. The CDR3 DNA reads TGTGCCTGGAGTGTTACGCGTGGACTAATTCATGAGCAGTTCTTC.